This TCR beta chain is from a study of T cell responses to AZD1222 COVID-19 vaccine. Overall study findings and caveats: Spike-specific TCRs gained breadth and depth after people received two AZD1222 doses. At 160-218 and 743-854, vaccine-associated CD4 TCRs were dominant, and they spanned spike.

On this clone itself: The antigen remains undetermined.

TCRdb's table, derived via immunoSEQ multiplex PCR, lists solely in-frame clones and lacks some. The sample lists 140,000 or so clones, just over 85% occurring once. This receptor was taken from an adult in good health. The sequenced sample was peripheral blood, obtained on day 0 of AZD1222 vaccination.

CDR3 residues: CASSFDRPPSYEQYF. CDR3 DNA sequence: TGTGCCAGCAGCTTCGACAGGCCCCCCTCCTACGAGCAGTACTTC. The chain is built from TRBV6-5 and TRBJ2-7; tentatively, D is TRBD1 (6 bases). The V gene's germline CDR1 is MNHEY and CDR2 SVGAGI. Trimming took 6 bases from V and 0 from J, leaving 15 bases between them. The CDR3 is 15 amino acids.